This section outlines one T cell receptor beta chain sequence together with its context. As processed by the authors: Reference gene primer amplification in the assay estimated nucleated cell counts. The method was immunoSEQ multiplex PCR; TCRdb's version includes in-frame clones alone and lacks a portion of them. For V, J and clone size, that table is used; D and trimming come from the DNA. The sample shows 360,000 or so clones, under 85% of them seen only once. Symptom resolution, clearance, or two negative PCRs marked the recovered donors of Cohort 3. CDR1 and CDR2 from the germline V gene are SNHLY and FYNNEI. The trim removed 0 bases at V and 4 bases at J, leaving 2 bases unmatched. This CDR3 has 15 residues. This sample is drawn from a study of blood T cell repertoires in COVID-19. Study overall: Acute and convalescent COVID-19 samples came from the United States, Italy and Spain. PBMCs, B-cell-depleted T cells, or T cells provided the cDNA or gDNA that made up the material.

Source material: PBMCs or T cells enriched from blood (not recorded which). This TCR was sampled from a woman aged 45 to 65 who had recovered from COVID-19. This chain joins TRBV2 and TRBJ2-7; 11 nucleotides agree with TRBD2. CDR3 protein: CASSEAGTSGYEQYF. The CDR3, as DNA: TGTGCCAGCAGTGAAGCGGGGACTAGCGGATACGAGCAGTACTTC.